This paragraph reports one T cell receptor (beta chain). The CDR3 runs to 14 residues. The data were taken from a study of shared clonotypes between healthy human individuals. About the study: Per donor, three plates held CD4 naive cells, three held CD4 memory, two held CD8 naive and one held CD8 memory.

Only in-frame clones appear in the TCRdb table, and some are missing; sequencing was by immunoSEQ multiplex PCR. This sample has more than 1 million clones, with about 84% found just once. Sample: memory CD4+ T cells from PBMCs. Subset reported: CD45RA-negative fraction. This clonotype was sampled from a man younger than 30 in good health. Some clones in this sample may be carry-over from other donors' samples. The chain recombines TRBV21-1 with TRBJ2-7. TRBV21-1 corresponds to a pseudogene. CDR3 DNA sequence: TGTGCCAGCAGCAACGGCCAGACGAACTACGAGCAGTACTTC. Its protein product is CASSNGQTNYEQYF.